The clone carrying this T cell receptor (beta chain) was observed once. Its antigen is undetermined. These data belong to a study of T cell responses to AZD1222 COVID-19 vaccine. Regarding the study as a whole: Among vaccine-associated CD4 TCRs, coverage spanned spike, with dominance at 160-218 and 743-854. Seropositive AZD1222 recipients at baseline numbered only 5 to 7. White British donors predominated, females outnumbered males, and clonal diversity was possibly underestimated.

Germline assignment: CDR1 MGHRA and CDR2 YSYEKL. J gave up 7 bases and V 1 base, and 4 bases lay outside the gene matches. The CDR3 sequence is 15 residues long. It was second doses at about 4 or about 12 weeks that were pooled. Libraries were prepared by immunoSEQ multiplex PCR; TCRdb keeps only in-frame clonotypes and omits some of them. The table has around 150,000 clones, 90% to 95% seen once. The V call is TRBV4-1, the J call TRBJ1-5, with 10 positions matching TRBD1. The sequenced sample was peripheral blood, obtained 28 days after the second AZD1222 dose. The TCR was taken from an adult who received the AZD1222 COVID-19 vaccine. CDR3 nucleotide sequence: TGCGCCAGCAGCCAAGCGACAGGGGGCGGCCAGCCCCAGCATTTT. It specifies CASSQATGGGQPQHF.